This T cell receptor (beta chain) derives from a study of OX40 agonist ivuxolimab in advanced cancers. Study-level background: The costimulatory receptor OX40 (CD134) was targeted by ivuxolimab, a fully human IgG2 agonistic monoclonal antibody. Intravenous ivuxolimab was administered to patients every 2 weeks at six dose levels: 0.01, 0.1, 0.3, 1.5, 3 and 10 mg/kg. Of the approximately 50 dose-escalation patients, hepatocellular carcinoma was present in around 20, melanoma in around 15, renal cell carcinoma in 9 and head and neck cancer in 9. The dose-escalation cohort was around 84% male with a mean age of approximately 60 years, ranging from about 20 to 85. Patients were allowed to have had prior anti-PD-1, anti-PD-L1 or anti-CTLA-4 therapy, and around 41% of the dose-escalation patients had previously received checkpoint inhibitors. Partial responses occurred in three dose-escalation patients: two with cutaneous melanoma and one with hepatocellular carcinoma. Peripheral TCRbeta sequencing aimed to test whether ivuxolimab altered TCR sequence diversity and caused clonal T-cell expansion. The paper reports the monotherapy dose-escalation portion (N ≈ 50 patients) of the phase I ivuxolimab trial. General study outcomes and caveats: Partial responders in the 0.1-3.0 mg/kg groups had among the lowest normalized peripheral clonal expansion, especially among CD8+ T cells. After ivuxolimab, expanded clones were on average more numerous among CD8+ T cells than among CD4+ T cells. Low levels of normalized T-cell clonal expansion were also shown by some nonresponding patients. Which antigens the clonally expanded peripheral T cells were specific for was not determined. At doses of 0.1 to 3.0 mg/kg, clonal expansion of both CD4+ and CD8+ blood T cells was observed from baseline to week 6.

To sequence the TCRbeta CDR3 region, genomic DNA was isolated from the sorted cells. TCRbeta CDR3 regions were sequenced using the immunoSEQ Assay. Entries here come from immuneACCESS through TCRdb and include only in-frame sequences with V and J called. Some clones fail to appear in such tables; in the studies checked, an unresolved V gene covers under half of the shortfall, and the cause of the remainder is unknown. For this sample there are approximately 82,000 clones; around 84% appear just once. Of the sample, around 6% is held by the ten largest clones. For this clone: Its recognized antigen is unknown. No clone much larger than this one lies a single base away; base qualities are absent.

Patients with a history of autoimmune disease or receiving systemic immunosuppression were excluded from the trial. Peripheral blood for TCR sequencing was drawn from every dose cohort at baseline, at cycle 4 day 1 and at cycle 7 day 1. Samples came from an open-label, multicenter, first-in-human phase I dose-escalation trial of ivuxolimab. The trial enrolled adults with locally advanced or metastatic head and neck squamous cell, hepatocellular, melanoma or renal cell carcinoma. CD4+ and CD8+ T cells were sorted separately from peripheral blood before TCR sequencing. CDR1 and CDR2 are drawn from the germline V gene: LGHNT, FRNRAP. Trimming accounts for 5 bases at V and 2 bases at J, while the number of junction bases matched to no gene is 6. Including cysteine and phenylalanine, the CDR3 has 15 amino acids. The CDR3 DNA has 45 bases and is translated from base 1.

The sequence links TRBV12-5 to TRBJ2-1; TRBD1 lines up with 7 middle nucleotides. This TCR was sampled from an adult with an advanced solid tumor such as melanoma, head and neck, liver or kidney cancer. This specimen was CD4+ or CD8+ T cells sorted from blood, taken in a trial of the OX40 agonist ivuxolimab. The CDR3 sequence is CASGRQGNTYNEQFF. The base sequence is TGTGCTAGTGGTCGACAGGGTAATACCTACAATGAGCAGTTCTTC.